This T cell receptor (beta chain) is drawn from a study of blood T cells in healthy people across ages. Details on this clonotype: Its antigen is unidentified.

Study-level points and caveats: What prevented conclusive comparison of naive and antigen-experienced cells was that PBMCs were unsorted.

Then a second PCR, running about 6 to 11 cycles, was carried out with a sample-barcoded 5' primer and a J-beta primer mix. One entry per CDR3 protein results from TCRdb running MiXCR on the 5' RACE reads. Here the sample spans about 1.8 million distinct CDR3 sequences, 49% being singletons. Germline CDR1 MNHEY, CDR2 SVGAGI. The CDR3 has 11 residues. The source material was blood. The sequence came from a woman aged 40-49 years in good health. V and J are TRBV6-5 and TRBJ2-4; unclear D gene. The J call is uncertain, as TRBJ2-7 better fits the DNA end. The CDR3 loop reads CASRKSNEQYF. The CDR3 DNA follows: TGTGCCAGCCGGAAGAGCAACGAGCAGTACTTC.